This TCR beta chain was sequenced during a study of cytomegalovirus exposure and HLA in healthy donors. Points on this clone: The antigen is unknown.

The CDR3 spans 14 residues. The germline V gene encodes CDR1 GTSNPN and CDR2 SVGIG (reference sequence). Trimming took 5 bases from V and 4 from J, leaving 15 bases between them. This PCR relied on a set of 60 Vbeta primers and 13 Jbeta primers. Original handling: Among the unique TCR beta chains that a later analysis counted, about 85 million in all, roughly 11 million were shared. TCRdb's copy holds only in-frame clones and misses some; the assay was immunoSEQ multiplex PCR. D and trimming come from the DNA, and the V and J calls and clone size come from that table. This table has around 130,000 clones, about four fifths appearing once. Overall study findings and caveats: Associated with cytomegalovirus, according to the listing, were approximately 160 TCR beta chains. The authors later found HLA-associated TCR beta chains more clonally expanded than equally common others. In a later analysis, TCR association rates varied by HLA locus: DRB1 most, HLA-C fewest.

Sequenced material: PBMCs. The TCR sequence derives from a man between 18 and 29 years old in good health and CMV-seronegative. The chain is built from TRBV30 and TRBJ1-5; D unclear. The CDR3 loop is CAWADFLNNQPQHF. The CDR3 DNA sequence: TGTGCCTGGGCCGACTTTCTCAATAATCAGCCCCAGCATTTT.